The 13 T cell receptor beta chains below were found in one sample sequenced in a study of cytomegalovirus exposure and HLA in healthy donors. The PCR contained 60 Vbeta and 13 Jbeta primers. Data came from immunoSEQ multiplex PCR; TCRdb stores just in-frame clones and leaves some out. The sample yields 110,000 or so clones, 65% to 85% seen once. The source material was PBMCs. The source of these receptors is a woman aged 18 to 35 in good health and CMV-seronegative.

V and J are TRBV5-7 and TRBJ2-3; maybe TRBD1 (6 bases). TRBV5-7 is designated an ORF whose function remains uncertain. V lost 8 bases to trimming and J lost 6 bases, with 16 bases between them. This CDR3 is built from 13 residues. In DNA form, the CDR3 reads TGTGCCAGAGACTACAGGACAGTGGATACGCAGTATTTT. Protein: CARDYRTVDTQYF.

The chain carries TRBV4-2 and TRBJ2-2; possible D gene TRBD1, 6 bases. The CDR3 length is 16 residues. V was cut by 4 bases and J by 3 bases, with 15 bases left in between. Germline CDR1 is LGHNA and CDR2 is YNFKEQ. The CDR3 DNA sequence: TGTGCCAGCAGCCCCCGACAGGCTGTAGACACCGGGGAGCTGTTTTTT. Protein: CASSPRQAVDTGELFF.

The V and J genes are TRBV5-1 and TRBJ2-7; TRBD1 matches 8 bases. Germline-derived CDR1 and CDR2 are SGHRS and YFSETQ. The CDR3 spans 15 residues. With 1 base clipped from V and 2 bases from J, the junction kept 5 bases outside the gene matches. CDR3 coding DNA: TGCGCCAGCAGCTTGTTAGGGACAGGAACCTACGAGCAGTACTTC. It codes for CASSLLGTGTYEQYF.

The chain is built from TRBV6-6 and TRBJ2-2, with a tentative D call TRBD1 (6 bases). This CDR3 spans 16 amino acids. CDR1 MNHNY and CDR2 SVGAGI come from the germline V gene (reference sequence). V was shortened by 0 bases and J by 4 bases, with 12 bases between the two germline ends. The CDR3 coding sequence is TGTGCCAGCAGTTACTCGTTTAGGGGGATCACCGGGGAGCTGTTTTTT. This sequence encodes CASSYSFRGITGELFF.

The chain is built from TRBV6-6 and TRBJ1-5, with 8 nucleotides matching TRBD1. After removal of 6 bases from V and 7 bases from J, the junction contained 14 bases not matched to a gene. Germline CDR1 MNHNY, CDR2 SVGAGI (reference sequence). CDR3 length: 16 amino acids. The CDR3 spells CASRKQGASSRQPQHF. As DNA, the CDR3 is TGTGCCAGCAGAAAGCAGGGGGCGAGTAGTCGACAGCCCCAGCATTTT.

The gene calls are TRBV13 and TRBJ2-3; TRBD2 agrees at 9 bases. The CDR3 has 16 residues. Per the germline V gene, CDR1 is PRHDT and CDR2 is FYEKMQ (reference sequence). V lost 2 bases and J lost 2; bases outside the gene matches: 5. The CDR3 bases are TGTGCCAGCAGCTTACATGCGGGGGGGTTCACAGATACGCAGTATTTT. This sequence encodes CASSLHAGGFTDTQYF. The entire variable domain, with the rest obtained from reference TRBV13 and TRBJ2-3, is as follows: AAGVIQSPRHLIKEKRETATLKCYPIPRHDTVYWYQQGPGQDPQFLISFYEKMQSDKGSIPDRFSAQQFSDYHSELNMSSLELGDSALYFCASSLHAGGFTDTQYFGPGTRLTVL.

The CDR3 DNA reads TGTGCCACAGAGCGGGGGGGAAATGAAAAACTGTTTTTT. Its protein product is CATERGGNEKLFF. The chain combines TRBV6-1 with TRBJ1-4; D is possibly TRBD1 (5 bases). The ends were cut back, 10 bases at V and 5 bases at J, with 14 bases in the middle. Germline V gives CDR1 MNHNS, CDR2 SASEGT. The CDR3 is 13 residues long.

This clone was seen only once. CDR3 sequence reads: CASSESRGTELSGANVLTF. CDR3 bases: TGCGCCAGCAGTGAGTCTCGGGGGACAGAGTTGTCTGGGGCCAACGTCCTGACTTTC. The chain uses TRBV10-1 and TRBJ2-6; D is possibly TRBD1 (7 bases). Germline V gives CDR1 WNHNN, CDR2 SYGVQD (reference sequence). The length of the CDR3 is 19 residues. V shed 0 bases and J shed 1 base, with 16 bases lying between them.

The V gene is TRBV7-9, the J gene TRBJ2-1, with TRBD2 identical over 11 bases. The germline CDR1 and CDR2 sequences are SEHNR and FQNEAQ (reference sequence). CDR3 size: 15 residues. Trimming took 5 bases from V and 4 from J; bases not matched to a gene: 4. Here the CDR3 reads CASSDLAGGYNEQFF. As DNA, the CDR3 is TGTGCCAGCAGCGACCTAGCGGGGGGATACAATGAGCAGTTCTTC.

The CDR3 bases are TGTGCCTGGAATCGACTAGCGGGGGTGGCAGATACGCAGTATTTT. Translating it yields CAWNRLAGVADTQYF. The chain has TRBV30 and TRBJ2-3, with 12 bases matching TRBD2. Trimming at V came to 4 bases and at J to 4 bases, leaving 6 bases not matched to a gene. The length of the CDR3 is 15 residues. Germline CDR1 and CDR2: GTSNPN and SVGIG (reference sequence).

This rearrangement joins TRBV10-3 to TRBJ2-3; 8 bases line up with TRBD2. Unmatched junction bases numbered 8, after V lost 10 bases and J lost 2 bases. The CDR3 spans 14 residues. Germline assignment: CDR1 ENHRY and CDR2 SYGVKD. This CDR3 is CATCPSGYTDTQYF. CDR3 DNA sequence: TGTGCCACCTGCCCTAGCGGGTACACAGATACGCAGTATTTT.

The chain links TRBV9 to TRBJ1-2; 12 bases agree with TRBD1. Germline V lookup: CDR1 SGDLS, CDR2 YYNGEE. The CDR3 extends over 16 amino acids. V was clipped by 4 bases and J by 5 bases; unmatched bases: 9. This CDR3 is CASSQAGTGGGYGYTF. The CDR3 nucleotides read TGTGCCAGCAGCCAGGCCGGGACAGGGGGCGGATATGGCTACACCTTC. Filled out from reference TRBV9 and TRBJ1-2, the complete variable domain reads DSGVTQTPKHLITATGQRVTLRCSPRSGDLSVYWYQQSLDQGLQFLIQYYNGEERAKGNILERFSAQQFPDLHSELNLSSLELGDSALYFCASSQAGTGGGYGYTFGSGTRLTVV.

The V and J genes are TRBV28 and TRBJ2-3; D perhaps matches TRBD2 (5 bases). Germline CDR1 MDHEN, CDR2 SYDVKM. The CDR3 has 15 residues. Trimming pared 5 bases from V and 2 bases from J, leaving 14 bases between. The CDR3 region has the DNA TGTGCCAGCAGTCCGATCACTAGAACCACAGATACGCAGTATTTT. It yields the protein CASSPITRTTDTQYF.